A single sample is the source of the 6 T cell receptor beta chains below, sequenced in a study of human T cells and chemical hapten exposure. From the RACE reads, TCRdb called clonotypes with MiXCR, one entry per CDR3 protein. The top ten hold roughly 1.6% of the sample, which has under 110,000 distinct CDR3 sequences, roughly an eighth seen once. The time point: pre-sensitization, week 0. Treatment described: therapeutic diphenylcyclopropenone sensitization with weekly scalp DPC. Sequences were derived from whole blood, sampled in connection with sensitization to the hapten diphenylcyclopropenone (DPC). These TCRs come from a woman in her forties or fifties with alopecia areata. Some clones in this sample may be carry-over from other donors' samples.

J is TRBJ1-4 and V is TRBV4-1; tentative D call: TRBD1 (6 bases). Deletions cut 4 bases from V and 4 bases from J, with 13 bases between. The CDR3 runs to 15 residues. CDR1 is MGHRA, CDR2 YSYEKL, per germline. The DNA of the CDR3 is TGCGCCAGCAGCCCACAACAGGGACTTAATGAAAAACTGTTTTTT. This gives the protein CASSPQQGLNEKLFF.

The sample holds a few counts of this clonotype. This sequence joins TRBV7-2 and TRBJ1-1; 10 nucleotides match TRBD1. Trimming at V came to 4 bases and at J to 5 bases, leaving 10 bases not matched to a gene. Germline CDR1 is SGHTA and CDR2 is FQGNSA. This CDR3 is built from 16 residues. CDR3 region: CASSSRRDRGKTEAFF. The CDR3 nucleotides read TGTGCCAGCAGCTCCCGCAGGGACAGGGGAAAAACTGAAGCTTTCTTT. Based on the CDR3 plus reference TRBV7-2 and TRBJ1-1, the full variable domain is GAGVSQSPSNKVTEKGKDVELRCDPISGHTALYWYRQSLGQGLEFLIYFQGNSAPDKSGLPSDRFSAERTGGSVSTLTIQRTQQEDSAVYLCASSSRRDRGKTEAFFGQGTRLTVV.

The table lists this clonotype with a count of one. Being one base from a much bigger clone, this may be a read error. The chain uses TRBV6-5 and TRBJ2-5, with D unresolved. The V end was cut by 1 base, the J end by 5 bases, with 2 bases between. The germline gives CDR1 MNHEY, CDR2 SVGAGI. The CDR3 covers 11 residues. In DNA form, the CDR3 reads TGTGCCAGCAGTTACTGGGAGACCCAGTACTTC. Encoded protein: CASSYWETQYF.

The chain links TRBV6-5 to TRBJ1-1; no clear D. Trimming stripped 9 bases from V and 5 bases from J, with 13 bases between. Germline CDR1 is MNHEY and CDR2 is SVGAGI. The CDR3 contains 12 residues. The CDR3 sequence: CARDCDRTEAFF. The CDR3 DNA reads as TGTGCCAGGGATTGTGATCGAACTGAAGCTTTCTTT.

The chain joins TRBV7-9 to TRBJ2-3; weak D call: TRBD2 (6 bases). In germline, CDR1 is SEHNR, CDR2 FQNEAQ (reference sequence). The CDR3 is made up of 14 amino acids. Trimming stripped 5 bases from V and 4 bases from J, with 13 bases between. The CDR3 nucleotides are TGTGCCAGCAGCCCCTTGACTAGTTCAGATACGCAGTATTTT. Protein sequence: CASSPLTSSDTQYF.

The chain recombines TRBV28 with TRBJ1-1; D perhaps matches TRBD1 (5 bases). The V end was cut by 5 bases, the J end by 5 bases, with 15 bases between. This CDR3 has 14 amino acids. The germline CDR1 and CDR2 sequences are MDHEN and SYDVKM. The CDR3 is CASSADSLGTEAFF. CDR3 DNA sequence: TGTGCCAGCAGTGCCGACAGCCTGGGGACTGAAGCTTTCTTT.